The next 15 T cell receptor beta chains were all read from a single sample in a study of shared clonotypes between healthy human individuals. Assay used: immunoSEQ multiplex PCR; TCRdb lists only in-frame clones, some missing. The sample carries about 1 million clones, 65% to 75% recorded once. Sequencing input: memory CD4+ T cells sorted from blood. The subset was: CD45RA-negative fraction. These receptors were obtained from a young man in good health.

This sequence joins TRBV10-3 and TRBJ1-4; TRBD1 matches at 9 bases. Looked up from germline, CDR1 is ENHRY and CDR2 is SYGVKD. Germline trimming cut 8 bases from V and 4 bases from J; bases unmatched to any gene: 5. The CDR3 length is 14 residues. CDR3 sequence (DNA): TGTGCCATCGGCCCGACAGGGGGTAATGAAAAACTGTTTTTT. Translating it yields CAIGPTGGNEKLFF.

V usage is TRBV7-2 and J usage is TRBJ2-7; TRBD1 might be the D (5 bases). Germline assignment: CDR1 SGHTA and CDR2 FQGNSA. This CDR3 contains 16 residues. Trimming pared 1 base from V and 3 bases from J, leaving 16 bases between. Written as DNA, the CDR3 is TGTGCCAGCAGCTTAGGGGCCAGGGCCTTGAACTACGAGCAGTACTTC. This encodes CASSLGARALNYEQYF. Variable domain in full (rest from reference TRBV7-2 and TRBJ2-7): GAGVSQSPSNKVTEKGKDVELRCDPISGHTALYWYRQSLGQGLEFLIYFQGNSAPDKSGLPSDRFSAERTGGSVSTLTIQRTQQEDSAVYLCASSLGARALNYEQYFGPGTRLTVT.

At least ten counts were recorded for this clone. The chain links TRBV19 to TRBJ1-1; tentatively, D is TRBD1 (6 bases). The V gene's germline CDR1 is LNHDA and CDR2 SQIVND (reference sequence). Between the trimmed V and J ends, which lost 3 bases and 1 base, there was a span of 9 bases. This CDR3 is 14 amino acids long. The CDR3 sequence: CASSMWGQNTEAFF. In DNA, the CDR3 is TGTGCCAGTAGTATGTGGGGACAGAACACTGAAGCTTTCTTT.

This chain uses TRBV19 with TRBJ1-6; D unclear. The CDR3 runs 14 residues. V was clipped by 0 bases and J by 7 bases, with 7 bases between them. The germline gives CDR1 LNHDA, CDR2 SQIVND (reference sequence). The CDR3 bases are TGTGCCAGTAGTATAGAAACGGACAATTCACCCCTCCACTTT. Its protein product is CASSIETDNSPLHF.

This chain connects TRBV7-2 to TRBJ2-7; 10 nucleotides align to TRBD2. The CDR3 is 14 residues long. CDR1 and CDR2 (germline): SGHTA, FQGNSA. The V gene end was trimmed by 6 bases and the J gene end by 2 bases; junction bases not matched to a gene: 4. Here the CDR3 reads CASRRTSGTYEQYF. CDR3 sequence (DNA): TGTGCCAGCAGAAGGACTAGCGGTACCTACGAGCAGTACTTC.

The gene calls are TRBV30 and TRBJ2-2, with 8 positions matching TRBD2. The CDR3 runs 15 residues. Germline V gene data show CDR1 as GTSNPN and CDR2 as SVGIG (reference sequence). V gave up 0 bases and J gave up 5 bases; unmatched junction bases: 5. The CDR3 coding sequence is TGTGCCTGGAGTGTACAAGCGGGGGAGACCGGGGAGCTGTTTTTT. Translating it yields CAWSVQAGETGELFF.

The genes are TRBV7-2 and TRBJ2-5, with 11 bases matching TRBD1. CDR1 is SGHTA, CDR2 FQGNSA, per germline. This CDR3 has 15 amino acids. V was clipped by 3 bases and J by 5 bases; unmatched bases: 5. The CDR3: CASSFGQGARETQYF. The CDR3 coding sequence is TGTGCCAGCAGCTTCGGACAGGGGGCGCGGGAGACCCAGTACTTC.

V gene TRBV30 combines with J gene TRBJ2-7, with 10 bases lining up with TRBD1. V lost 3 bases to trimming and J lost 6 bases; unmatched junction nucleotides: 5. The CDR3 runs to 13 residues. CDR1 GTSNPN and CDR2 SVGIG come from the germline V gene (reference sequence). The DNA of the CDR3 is TGTGCCTGGAGGGGACAGGGGCCTGTCGAGCAGTACTTC. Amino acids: CAWRGQGPVEQYF.

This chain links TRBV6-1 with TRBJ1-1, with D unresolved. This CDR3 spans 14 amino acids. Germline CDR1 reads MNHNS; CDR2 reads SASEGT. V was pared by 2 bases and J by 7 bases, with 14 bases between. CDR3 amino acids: CASSEHPRALEAFF. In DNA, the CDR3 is TGTGCCAGCAGTGAACACCCTAGAGCACTTGAAGCTTTCTTT.

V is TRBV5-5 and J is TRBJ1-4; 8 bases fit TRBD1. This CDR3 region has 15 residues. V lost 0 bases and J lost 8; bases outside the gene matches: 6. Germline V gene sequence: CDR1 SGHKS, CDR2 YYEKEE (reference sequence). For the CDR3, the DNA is TGTGCCAGCAGCTTGGCCGGGACAGGCACGGAAAAACTGTTTTTT. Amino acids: CASSLAGTGTEKLFF.

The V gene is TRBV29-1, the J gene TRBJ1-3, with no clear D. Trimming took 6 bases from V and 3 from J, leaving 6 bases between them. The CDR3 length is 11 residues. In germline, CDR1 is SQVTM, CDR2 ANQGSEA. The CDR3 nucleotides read TGCAGCGTGGGGTTTGGAAACACCATATATTTT. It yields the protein CSVGFGNTIYF.

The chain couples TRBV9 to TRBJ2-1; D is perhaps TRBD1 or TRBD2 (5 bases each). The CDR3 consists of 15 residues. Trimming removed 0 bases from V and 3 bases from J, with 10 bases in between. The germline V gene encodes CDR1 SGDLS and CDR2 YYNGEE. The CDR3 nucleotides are TGTGCCAGCAGCGTAGCCGGGGCCGGCTACAATGAGCAGTTCTTC. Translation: CASSVAGAGYNEQFF.

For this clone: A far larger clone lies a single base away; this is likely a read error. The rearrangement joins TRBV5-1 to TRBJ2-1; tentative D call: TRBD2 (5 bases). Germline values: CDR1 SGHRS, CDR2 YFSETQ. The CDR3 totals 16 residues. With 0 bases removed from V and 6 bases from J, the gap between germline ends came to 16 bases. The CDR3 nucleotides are TGCGCCAGCAGCTTGGATCCCGCCGGCGGGTGCAATGAGCAGTTCTTC. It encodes CASSLDPAGGCNEQFF.

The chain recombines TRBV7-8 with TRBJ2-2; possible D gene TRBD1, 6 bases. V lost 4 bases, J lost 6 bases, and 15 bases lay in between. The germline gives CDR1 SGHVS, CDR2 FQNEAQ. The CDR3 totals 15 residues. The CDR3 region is CASSWDIRSPGELFF. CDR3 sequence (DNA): TGTGCCAGCAGCTGGGACATCAGGAGCCCCGGGGAGCTGTTTTTT.

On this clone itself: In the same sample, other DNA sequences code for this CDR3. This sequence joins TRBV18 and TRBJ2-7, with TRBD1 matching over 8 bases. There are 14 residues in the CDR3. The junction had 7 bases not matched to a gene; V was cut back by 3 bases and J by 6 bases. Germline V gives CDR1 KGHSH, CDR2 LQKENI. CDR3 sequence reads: CASSPGQGAVEQYF. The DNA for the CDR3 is TGTGCCAGCTCACCTGGACAGGGAGCTGTCGAGCAGTACTTC. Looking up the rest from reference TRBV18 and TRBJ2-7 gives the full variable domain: NAGVMQNPRHLVRRRGQEARLRCSPMKGHSHVYWYRQLPEEGLKFMVYLQKENIIDESGMPKERFSAEFPKEGPSILRIQQVVRGDSAAYFCASSPGQGAVEQYFGPGTRLTVT.